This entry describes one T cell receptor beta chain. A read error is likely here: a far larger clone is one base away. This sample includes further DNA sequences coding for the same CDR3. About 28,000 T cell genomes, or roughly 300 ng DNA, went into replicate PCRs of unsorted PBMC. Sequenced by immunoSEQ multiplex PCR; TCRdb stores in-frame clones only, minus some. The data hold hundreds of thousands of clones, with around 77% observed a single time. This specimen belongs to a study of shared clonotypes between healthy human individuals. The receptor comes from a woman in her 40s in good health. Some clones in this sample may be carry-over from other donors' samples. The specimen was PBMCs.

CDR3 nucleotides: TGCGCCAGCAGCCTGGTCTCGACAGGTACTTTCGTCACTGAAGCTTTCTTT. Translating it yields CASSLVSTGTFVTEAFF. This rearrangement joins TRBV5-1 to TRBJ1-1, with D possibly being TRBD1 (6 bases). Deletions cut 4 bases from V and 4 bases from J, with 23 bases between. The V gene's germline CDR1 is SGHRS and CDR2 YFSETQ. CDR3 length equals 17 residues.